Reported below is one T cell receptor beta chain. The sample comes from a study of cytomegalovirus exposure and HLA in healthy donors. Germline trimming cut 1 base from V and 6 bases from J; bases unmatched to any gene: 8. Germline V gene lookup returns CDR1 MNHNS and CDR2 SASEGT. The CDR3 spans 15 residues. Method: immunoSEQ multiplex PCR; TCRdb's copy keeps in-frame clones and lacks some. The table shows 85,000 to 90,000 clones, with roughly 97% occurring only once. The genes are TRBV6-1 and TRBJ1-1; the match to TRBD1 covers 7 bases. This clonotype was obtained from a man aged 18-30 years in good health and CMV-seronegative. The sequencing sample was made of PBMCs. The CDR3 loop is CASSEGLRGLSEAFF. DNA of the CDR3: TGTGCCAGCAGTGAAGGGCTGAGGGGGCTATCTGAAGCTTTCTTT.